The 4 T cell receptor beta chains below were found in one sample sequenced in a study of cytomegalovirus exposure and HLA in healthy donors. Primers included in the PCR were 60 Vbeta and 13 Jbeta primers. TCRdb keeps only in-frame clones here, not all; method: immunoSEQ multiplex PCR. The sample lists 250,000 to 350,000 clones, around two thirds seen once, with 2% to 2.5% in the top ten. Source material: PBMCs. The receptors come from a female donor in good health and CMV-seronegative.

The chain joins TRBV27 to TRBJ2-1; 12 bases match TRBD2. The germline gives CDR1 MNHEY, CDR2 SMNVEV (reference sequence). This CDR3 region has 15 residues. V lost 11 bases, J lost 9 bases, and 14 bases stayed unmatched. CDR3 sequence reads: CAASRRLAGVAEQFF. The CDR3 DNA sequence: TGTGCCGCAAGCAGGCGACTAGCGGGAGTGGCTGAGCAGTTCTTC.

V usage is TRBV28 and J usage is TRBJ1-2; 9 positions match TRBD1. V trimming: 5 bases; J trimming: 5 bases; junction bases outside the gene matches: 9. The CDR3 consists of 15 residues. Germline loops: CDR1 MDHEN, CDR2 SYDVKM. The CDR3: CASSPGDRASYGYTF. DNA for the CDR3: TGTGCCAGCAGTCCCGGGGACAGGGCAAGTTATGGCTACACCTTC.

This chain uses TRBV10-3 with TRBJ2-2, with D possibly matching TRBD2 (6 bases). CDR1 is ENHRY and CDR2 is SYGVKD in the germline V gene. V was shortened by 6 bases and J by 2 bases, with 10 bases between the two germline ends. CDR3 length equals 14 residues. CDR3: CAISYGSNTGELFF. CDR3 DNA sequence: TGTGCCATCAGCTACGGGAGTAACACCGGGGAGCTGTTTTTT.

With respect to this clone: The junction departs from germline at one end; a sequencing error may be responsible. The V call is TRBV7-9, the J call TRBJ1-4; D is undetermined. Germline loops: CDR1 SEHNR, CDR2 FQNEAQ (reference sequence). The CDR3 runs 12 residues. The CDR3 here is CSSSSDREKLFF. The CDR3 nucleotides are TGTTCCAGCAGCAGTGATAGAGAAAAACTGTTTTTT.